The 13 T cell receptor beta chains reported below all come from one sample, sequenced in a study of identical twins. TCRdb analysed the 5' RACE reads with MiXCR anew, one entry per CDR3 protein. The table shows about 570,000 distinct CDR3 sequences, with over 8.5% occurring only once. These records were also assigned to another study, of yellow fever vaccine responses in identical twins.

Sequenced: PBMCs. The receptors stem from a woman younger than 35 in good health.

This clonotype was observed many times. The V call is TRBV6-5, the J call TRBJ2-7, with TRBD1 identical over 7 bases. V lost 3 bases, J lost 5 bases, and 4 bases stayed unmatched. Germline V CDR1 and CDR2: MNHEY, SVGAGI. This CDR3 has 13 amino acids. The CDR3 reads CASSYTGDHEQYF. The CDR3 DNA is TGTGCCAGCAGTTATACAGGGGACCACGAGCAGTACTTC.

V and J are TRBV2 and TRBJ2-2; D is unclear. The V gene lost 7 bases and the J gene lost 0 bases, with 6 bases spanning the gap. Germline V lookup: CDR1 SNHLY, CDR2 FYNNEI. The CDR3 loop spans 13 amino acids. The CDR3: CASTQPNTGELFF. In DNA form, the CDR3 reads TGTGCCAGCACACAGCCGAACACCGGGGAGCTGTTTTTT.

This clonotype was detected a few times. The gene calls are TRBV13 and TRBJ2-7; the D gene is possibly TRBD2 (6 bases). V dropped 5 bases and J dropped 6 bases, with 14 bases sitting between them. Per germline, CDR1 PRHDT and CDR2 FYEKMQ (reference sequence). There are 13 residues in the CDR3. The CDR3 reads CASSRTGEGEQYF. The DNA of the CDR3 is TGTGCCAGCAGCCGCACGGGAGAAGGCGAGCAGTACTTC.

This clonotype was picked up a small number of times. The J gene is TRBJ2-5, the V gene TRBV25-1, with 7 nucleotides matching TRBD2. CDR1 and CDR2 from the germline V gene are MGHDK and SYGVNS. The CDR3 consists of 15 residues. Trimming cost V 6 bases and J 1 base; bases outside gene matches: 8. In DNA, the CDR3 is TGTGCCAGCAGGGGGGGGGGAGGCAGCCAAGAGACCCAGTACTTC. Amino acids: CASRGGGGSQETQYF.

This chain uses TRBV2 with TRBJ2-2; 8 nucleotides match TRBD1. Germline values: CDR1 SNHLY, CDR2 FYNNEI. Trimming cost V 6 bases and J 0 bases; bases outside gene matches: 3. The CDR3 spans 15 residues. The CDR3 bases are TGTGCCAGCAGGGGGGACAGGACGAACACCGGGGAGCTGTTTTTT. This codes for CASRGDRTNTGELFF.

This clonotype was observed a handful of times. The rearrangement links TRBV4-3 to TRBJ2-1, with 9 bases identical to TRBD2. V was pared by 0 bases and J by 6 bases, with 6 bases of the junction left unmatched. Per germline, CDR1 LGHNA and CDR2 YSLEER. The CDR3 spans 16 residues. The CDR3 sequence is CASSQEEGSGSNEQFF. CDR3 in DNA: TGCGCCAGCAGCCAAGAGGAGGGTAGCGGGAGCAATGAGCAGTTCTTC.

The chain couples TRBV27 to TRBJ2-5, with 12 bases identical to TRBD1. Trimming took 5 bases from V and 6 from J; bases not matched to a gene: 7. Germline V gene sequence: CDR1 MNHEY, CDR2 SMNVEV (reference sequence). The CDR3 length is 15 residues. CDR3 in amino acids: CASSTGQGASKTQYF. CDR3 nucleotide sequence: TGTGCCAGCAGTACGGGACAGGGGGCGTCAAAGACCCAGTACTTC.

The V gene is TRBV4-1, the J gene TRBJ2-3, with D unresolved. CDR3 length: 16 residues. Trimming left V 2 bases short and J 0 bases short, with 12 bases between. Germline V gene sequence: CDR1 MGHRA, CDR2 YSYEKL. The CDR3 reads CASSQSGSHSTDTQYF. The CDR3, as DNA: TGCGCCAGCAGCCAATCCGGCTCCCATAGCACAGATACGCAGTATTTT.

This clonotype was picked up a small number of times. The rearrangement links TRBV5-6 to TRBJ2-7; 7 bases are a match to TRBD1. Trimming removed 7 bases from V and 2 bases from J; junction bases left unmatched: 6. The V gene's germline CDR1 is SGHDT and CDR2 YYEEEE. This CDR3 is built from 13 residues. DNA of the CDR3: TGTGCCAGCGGTTCAACAGGGGCCTACGAGCAGTACTTC. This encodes CASGSTGAYEQYF.

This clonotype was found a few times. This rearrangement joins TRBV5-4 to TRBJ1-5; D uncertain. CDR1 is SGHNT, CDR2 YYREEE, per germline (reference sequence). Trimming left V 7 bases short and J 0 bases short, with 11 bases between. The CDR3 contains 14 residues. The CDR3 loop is CASGMGGSNQPQHF. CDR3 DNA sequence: TGTGCCAGCGGGATGGGAGGTAGCAATCAGCCCCAGCATTTT. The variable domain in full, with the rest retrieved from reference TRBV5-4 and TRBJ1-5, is ETGVTQSPTHLIKTRGQQVTLRCSSQSGHNTVSWYQQALGQGPQFIFQYYREEENGRGNFPPRFSGLQFPNYSSELNVNALELDDSALYLCASGMGGSNQPQHFGDGTRLSIL.

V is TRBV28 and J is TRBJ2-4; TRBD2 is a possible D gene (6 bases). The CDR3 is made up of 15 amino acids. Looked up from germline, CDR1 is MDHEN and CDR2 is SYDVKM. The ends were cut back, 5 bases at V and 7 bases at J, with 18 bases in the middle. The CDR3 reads CASSPAGSRGNIQYF. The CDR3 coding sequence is TGTGCCAGCAGTCCCGCCGGGTCCCGGGGGAACATTCAGTACTTC.

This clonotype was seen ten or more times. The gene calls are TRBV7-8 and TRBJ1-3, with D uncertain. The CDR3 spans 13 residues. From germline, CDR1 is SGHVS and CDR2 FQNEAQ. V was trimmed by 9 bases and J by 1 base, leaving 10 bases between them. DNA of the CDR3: TGTGCCAGTGAGCTCTCGTCTGGAAACACCATATATTTT. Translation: CASELSSGNTIYF.

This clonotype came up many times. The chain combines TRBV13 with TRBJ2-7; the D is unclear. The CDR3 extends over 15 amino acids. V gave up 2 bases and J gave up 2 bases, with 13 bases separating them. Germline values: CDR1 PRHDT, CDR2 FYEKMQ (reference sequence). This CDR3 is CASSLTGRQTYEQYF. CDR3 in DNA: TGTGCCAGCAGCTTAACGGGCCGCCAGACCTACGAGCAGTACTTC. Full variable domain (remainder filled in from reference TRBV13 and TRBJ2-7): AAGVIQSPRHLIKEKRETATLKCYPIPRHDTVYWYQQGPGQDPQFLISFYEKMQSDKGSIPDRFSAQQFSDYHSELNMSSLELGDSALYFCASSLTGRQTYEQYFGPGTRLTVT.